The 19 T cell receptor beta chains below were found in one sample sequenced in a study of T-cell reconstitution after alpha-beta-depleted transplantation in children. Unique molecular identifiers featured in how the TCRbeta library was prepared. TCRdb ran MiXCR on the PCR reads and lists one entry per CDR3 protein. Altogether about 470,000 distinct CDR3 sequences are present, around two fifths being singletons, with the ten largest covering approximately 30%. The source was PBMCs, collected before TCRalphabeta/CD19-depleted stem cell transplant. These receptors all stem from a girl aged 2-10 years with aplastic anemia, due to receive a stem cell transplant.

This chain connects TRBV20-1 to TRBJ2-3, with TRBD2 matching over 10 bases. Germline V lookup: CDR1 DFQATT, CDR2 SNEGSKA (reference sequence). V lost 3 bases to trimming and J lost 2 bases; unmatched junction nucleotides: 5. The CDR3 spans 15 residues. The CDR3 DNA is TGCAGTGCTAGGGGAGCGGGGGGGACCACAGATACGCAGTATTTT. Translation: CSARGAGGTTDTQYF.

This clonotype was observed many times. This chain uses TRBV4-1 with TRBJ2-1; TRBD2 matches 8 bases. Looked up from germline, CDR1 is MGHRA and CDR2 is YSYEKL. The CDR3 has 15 residues. The ends lost 4 bases at V and 2 bases at J; junction bases unmatched: 4. The CDR3 coding sequence is TGCGCCAGCAGCCCTACCGGGAGGGCCTACAATGAGCAGTTCTTC. As protein: CASSPTGRAYNEQFF.

The J gene is TRBJ2-1, the V gene TRBV2, with 10 nucleotides matching TRBD2. Per the germline V gene, CDR1 is SNHLY and CDR2 is FYNNEI. Unmatched junction bases numbered 5, after V lost 3 bases and J lost 3 bases. CDR3 size: 16 residues. The DNA for the CDR3 is TGTGCCAGCAGTGATACGGGGACTAGCGTCTACAATGAGCAGTTCTTC. It codes for CASSDTGTSVYNEQFF. Drawing the rest from reference TRBV2 and TRBJ2-1, the complete variable domain is EPEVTQTPSHQVTQMGQEVILRCVPISNHLYFYWYRQILGQKVEFLVSFYNNEISEKSEIFDDQFSVERPDGSNFTLKIRSTKLEDSAMYFCASSDTGTSVYNEQFFGPGTRLTVL.

The genes are TRBV5-1 and TRBJ1-5; the D gene is possibly TRBD1 (6 bases). Germline-derived CDR1 and CDR2 are SGHRS and YFSETQ. V shed 5 bases and J shed 8 bases, with 23 bases lying between them. The CDR3 consists of 16 residues. As DNA, the CDR3 is TGCGCCAGCAGACCCGGGAGCGGGGGCCCTCCTGAGCCCCAGCATTTT. It specifies CASRPGSGGPPEPQHF.

At least ten counts were recorded for this clonotype. The rearrangement joins TRBV27 to TRBJ2-7; 8 nucleotides match TRBD2. Germline CDR1 is MNHEY and CDR2 is SMNVEV (reference sequence). The ends lost 9 bases at V and 4 bases at J; junction bases unmatched: 5. This CDR3 spans 12 amino acids. The CDR3 DNA follows: TGTGCCAGTCGGGAGGGGGGGTACGAGCAGTACTTC. It translates to CASREGGYEQYF.

The chain is built from TRBV20-1 and TRBJ2-1; 10 nucleotides line up with TRBD2. This CDR3 is built from 14 residues. V trimming: 4 bases; J trimming: 7 bases; junction bases outside the gene matches: 7. Germline V gene lookup returns CDR1 DFQATT and CDR2 SNEGSKA (reference sequence). The CDR3 spells CSATSGSGLNEQFF. Here the CDR3 DNA reads TGCAGTGCTACTAGCGGGAGTGGATTGAATGAGCAGTTCTTC.

The table lists this clonotype with a few counts. V is TRBV10-3 and J is TRBJ2-3; D remains ambiguous. The V gene's germline CDR1 is ENHRY and CDR2 SYGVKD. The CDR3 is made up of 13 amino acids. V was pared by 2 bases and J by 2 bases, with 5 bases between. CDR3 sequence (DNA): TGTGCCATCAGTGAGCCCCTCACAGATACGCAGTATTTT. Translated: CAISEPLTDTQYF.

V usage is TRBV29-1 and J usage is TRBJ2-3, with D perhaps TRBD2 (6 bases). This CDR3 region has 14 residues. Between the trimmed V and J ends, which lost 7 bases and 2 bases, there was a span of 16 bases. Germline V gene data show CDR1 as SQVTM and CDR2 as ANQGSEA. CDR3 DNA sequence: TGCAGCGCATACGGCACGGGAGTCACAGATACGCAGTATTTT. This encodes CSAYGTGVTDTQYF.

This clonotype was seen at least ten times. In DNA, the CDR3 is TGTGCCAGCAGTGCGGGACTAGCGGTCTACAATGAGCAGTTCTTC. Translated, it gives CASSAGLAVYNEQFF. The chain combines TRBV25-1 with TRBJ2-1; 11 bases align to TRBD2. V shed 4 bases, J shed 3 bases, and the junction held 2 bases outside the gene matches. Germline CDR1 MGHDK, CDR2 SYGVNS. The length of the CDR3 is 15 residues. Full variable domain (missing parts from reference TRBV25-1 and TRBJ2-1): EADIYQTPRYLVIGTGKKITLECSQTMGHDKMYWYQQDPGMELHLIHYSYGVNSTEKGDLSSESTVSRIRTEHFPLTLESARPSHTSQYLCASSAGLAVYNEQFFGPGTRLTVL.

The V and J genes are TRBV7-8 and TRBJ1-5, with D tentatively TRBD1 (6 bases). CDR3 size: 18 residues. V lost 0 bases, J lost 0 bases, and 15 bases lay in between. Germline loops: CDR1 SGHVS, CDR2 FQNEAQ. The CDR3 loop reads CASSLAGQLRYSNQPQHF. CDR3 bases: TGTGCCAGCAGCTTAGCAGGACAGCTTCGTTATAGCAATCAGCCCCAGCATTTT.

This rearrangement joins TRBV29-1 to TRBJ2-1, with a weak D call TRBD1 (5 bases). The V gene lost 4 bases and the J gene lost 8 bases, with 9 bases spanning the gap. The CDR3 is 11 residues long. Looked up from germline, CDR1 is SQVTM and CDR2 is ANQGSEA. The CDR3 here is CSVGQSDEQFF. The CDR3 DNA follows: TGCAGCGTTGGACAGAGCGATGAGCAGTTCTTC.

The genes are TRBV7-9 and TRBJ2-5; perhaps TRBD1 as D (6 bases). The germline V gene has CDR1 SEHNR and CDR2 FQNEAQ (reference sequence). V lost 5 bases and J 4 bases, leaving 20 bases between the germline ends. This CDR3 contains 16 residues. The CDR3 reads CASSLTTGPLGETQYF. The CDR3 bases are TGTGCCAGCAGCCTTACGACAGGCCCGCTGGGAGAGACCCAGTACTTC.

This clonotype was picked up many times. The V call is TRBV4-1, the J call TRBJ2-5, with D possibly matching TRBD2 (6 bases). The CDR3 consists of 15 residues. Germline V gene data show CDR1 as MGHRA and CDR2 as YSYEKL. Trimming left V 6 bases short and J 5 bases short, with 19 bases between. The CDR3 region is CASRASERGSETQYF. The CDR3 DNA sequence: TGCGCCAGCAGGGCTAGCGAGAGAGGTAGCGAGACCCAGTACTTC.

Many counts were recorded for this clonotype. This chain connects TRBV9 to TRBJ2-1; D uncertain. The length of the CDR3 is 14 residues. Trimming cost V 4 bases and J 8 bases, with 16 bases left between them. Germline V CDR1 and CDR2: SGDLS, YYNGEE. As DNA, the CDR3 is TGTGCCAGCAGCCCAAGATCCACGTTGGATGAGCAGTTCTTC. It codes for CASSPRSTLDEQFF.

The sample holds many counts of this clonotype. V usage is TRBV27 and J usage is TRBJ1-2, with 9 bases fitting TRBD1. V trimming: 3 bases; J trimming: 4 bases; junction bases outside the gene matches: 3. CDR3 size: 14 residues. Germline-derived CDR1 and CDR2 are MNHEY and SMNVEV (reference sequence). The CDR3: CASSFSGQGYGYTF. DNA of the CDR3: TGTGCCAGCAGTTTTTCGGGACAGGGCTATGGCTACACCTTC.

This clonotype was observed at least ten times. This sequence joins TRBV12-3 or TRBV12-4 and TRBJ1-1; D is unresolved. Between the trimmed V and J ends, which lost 3 bases and 4 bases, there was a span of 12 bases. This CDR3 spans 14 amino acids. The CDR3 DNA reads TGTGCCAGCAGTTTTGGCGGGGTGGGCACTGAAGCTTTCTTT. It translates to CASSFGGVGTEAFF.

This sequence joins TRBV28 and TRBJ1-1, with D possibly TRBD1 on 6 matching bases. This CDR3 contains 16 residues. Germline loops: CDR1 MDHEN, CDR2 SYDVKM. The V end was cut by 5 bases, the J end by 0 bases, with 16 bases between. CDR3 in amino acids: CASSPQGYSMNTEAFF. The CDR3 DNA sequence: TGTGCCAGCAGTCCACAGGGATACTCCATGAACACTGAAGCTTTCTTT.

This clonotype was counted a few times. V and J are TRBV6-5 and TRBJ1-5; 11 bases align to TRBD1. The CDR3 consists of 18 residues. Losses at the gene ends were 6 bases for V and 1 base for J; bases not matched to a gene: 11. Germline assignment: CDR1 MNHEY and CDR2 SVGAGI. The CDR3 nucleotides read TGTGCCAGCAGGCGTATTGGACAGGGGGCGATAAGCAATCAGCCCCAGCATTTT. Protein: CASRRIGQGAISNQPQHF.

This chain connects TRBV11-2 to TRBJ2-7; weak D call: TRBD1 (5 bases). Between the trimmed V and J ends, which lost 5 bases and 0 bases, there was a span of 17 bases. Looked up from germline, CDR1 is SGHAT and CDR2 is FQNNGV. This CDR3 is 16 amino acids long. The chain's CDR3 is CASSHWGFDSSYEQYF. The CDR3 DNA sequence: TGTGCCAGCAGCCACTGGGGCTTTGATAGCTCCTACGAGCAGTACTTC. Complete variable domain (other parts from reference TRBV11-2 and TRBJ2-7): EAGVAQSPRYKIIEKRQSVAFWCNPISGHATLYWYQQILGQGPKLLIQFQNNGVVDDSQLPKDRFSAERLKGVDSTLKIQPAKLEDSAVYLCASSHWGFDSSYEQYFGPGTRLTVT.